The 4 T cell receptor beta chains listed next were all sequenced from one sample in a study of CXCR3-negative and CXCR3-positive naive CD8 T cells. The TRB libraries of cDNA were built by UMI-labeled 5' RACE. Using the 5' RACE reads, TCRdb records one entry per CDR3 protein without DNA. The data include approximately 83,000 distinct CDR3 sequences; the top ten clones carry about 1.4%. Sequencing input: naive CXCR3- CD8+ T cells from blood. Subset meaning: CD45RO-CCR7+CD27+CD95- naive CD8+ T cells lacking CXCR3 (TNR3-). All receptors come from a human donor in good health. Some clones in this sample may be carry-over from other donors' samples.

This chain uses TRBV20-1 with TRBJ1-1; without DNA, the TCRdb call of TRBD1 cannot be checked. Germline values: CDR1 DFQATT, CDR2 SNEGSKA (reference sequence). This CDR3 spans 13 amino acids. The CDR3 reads CGLGELLNTEAFF.

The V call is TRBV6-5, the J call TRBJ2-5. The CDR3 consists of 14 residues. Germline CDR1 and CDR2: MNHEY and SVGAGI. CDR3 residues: CASSYSGYTETQYF.

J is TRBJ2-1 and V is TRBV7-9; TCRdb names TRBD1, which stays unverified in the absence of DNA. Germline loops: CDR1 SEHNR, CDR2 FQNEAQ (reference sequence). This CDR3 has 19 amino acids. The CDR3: CASRTGAPQAPSSYNEQFF.

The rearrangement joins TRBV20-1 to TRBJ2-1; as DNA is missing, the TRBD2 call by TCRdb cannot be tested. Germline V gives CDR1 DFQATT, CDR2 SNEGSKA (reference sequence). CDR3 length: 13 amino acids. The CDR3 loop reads CSARLAGNNEQFF.